This is a list of T cell receptor beta chains from one sample in a study of CD8 T cells in ankylosing spondylitis. TCRdb re-called the 5' RACE reads with MiXCR, one entry per CDR3 protein. The table has around 450,000 distinct CDR3 sequences, 25% to 30% seen once. The sequenced sample consisted of blood, either unsorted or a sorted T cell fraction (not recorded which). The receptors originated from a male donor with ankylosing spondylitis. Both conserved end residues are part of each CDR3. A D gene is named only where the DNA matches it firmly. The size entry is marked missing in some rows and otherwise reads once, few, many or a size class.

clone_size d_call j_call v_call cdr3_aa cdr3_nt
few . TRBJ1-4 TRBV3-1 CASSQRTAEKLFF TGTGCCAGCAGCCAACGGACCGCTGAAAAACTGTTTTTT
few . TRBJ2-7 TRBV7-8 CASSSYSREQYF TGTGCCAGCAGCTCGTACTCGAGGGAGCAGTACTTC
few . TRBJ2-5 TRBV7-7 CASSIHLGETQYF TGTGCCAGCAGCATCCACCTTGGAGAGACCCAGTACTTC
. TRBD2 TRBJ2-3 TRBV11-1 CASSPGTSGRRGTDTQYF TGTGCCAGCAGCCCCGGGACTAGCGGGAGGAGAGGCACAGATACGCAGTATTTT
. TRBD1 TRBJ1-2 TRBV5-1 CASSFGGQDLGYTF TGCGCCAGCAGTTTTGGAGGACAGGACCTCGGCTACACCTTC
. TRBD1 TRBJ2-5 TRBV29-1 CSVSIPGQPWETQYF TGCAGCGTTTCTATCCCGGGACAGCCTTGGGAGACCCAGTACTTC
. . TRBJ2-5 TRBV6-5 CASSSHASAEETQYF TGTGCCAGCAGTTCGCACGCGAGTGCCGAGGAGACCCAGTACTTC
. . TRBJ2-1 TRBV27 CASSPRWANEQFF TGTGCCAGCAGCCCCAGGTGGGCAAATGAGCAGTTCTTC
few TRBD2 TRBJ2-1 TRBV18 CASSPPWREEYNEQFF TGTGCCAGCTCACCACCGTGGCGGGAGGAATACAATGAGCAGTTCTTC
few TRBD1 TRBJ1-2 TRBV12-3/TRBV12-4 CASSLGQGHYGYTF TGTGCCAGCAGCCTCGGACAGGGACACTATGGCTACACCTTC
. TRBD1 TRBJ2-1 TRBV20-1 CSANIRQGFFNEQFF TGCAGTGCTAATATTCGACAGGGTTTTTTCAATGAGCAGTTCTTC
few . TRBJ2-5 TRBV29-1 CSVSGLPGSETQYF TGCAGCGTTTCCGGACTACCGGGTAGCGAGACCCAGTACTTC
few TRBD2 TRBJ2-2 TRBV20-1 CSAPLALSGRDTGELFF TGCAGTGCTCCCCTTGCCCTTAGCGGGAGGGACACCGGGGAGCTGTTTTTT
. . TRBJ2-6 TRBV19 CASSTLGDSGANVLTF TGTGCCAGTAGTACGCTCGGGGACTCTGGGGCCAACGTCCTGACTTTC
. TRBD1 TRBJ1-1 TRBV29-1 CSVAGTERNTEAFF TGCAGCGTTGCCGGGACAGAAAGAAACACTGAAGCTTTCTTT